A selection of T cell receptor beta chains follows, all from one sample in a study of neurological immune-mediated disorders. TCRdb re-called the 5' RACE reads through MiXCR, storing one row per CDR3 protein. The data hold 35,000 to 45,000 distinct CDR3 sequences, with 9.5% to 13% observed a single time. Sequencing was done on a sample of CD4+ T cells from blood. The receptors derive from a woman younger than 45 with HTLV-1-associated myelopathy (HAM/TSP). Both conserved end residues are part of each CDR3. The D gene is left open where the match is weak. Clone size is given as how often the clone was seen (once, few, many) or a class if it is expanded.

v_call	j_call	clone_size	d_call	cdr3_nt	cdr3_aa
TRBV20-1	TRBJ1-6	many	TRBD1	TGCAGTGCGTCTGGGACAGCCAATTCACCCCTCCACTTT	CSASGTANSPLHF
TRBV5-1	TRBJ1-4	many	-	TGCGCCAGCAGCTCGGGAGGAAGTGAGGCTAATGAAAAACTGTTTTTT	CASSSGGSEANEKLFF
TRBV20-1	TRBJ2-1	many	TRBD2	TGCAGTGCTAGACCCACCCCCGGACTAGCGGGGGGAATCTACAATGAGCAGTTCTTC	CSARPTPGLAGGIYNEQFF
TRBV20-1	TRBJ1-5	many	-	TGCAGTGCTGGGTATCAGCCCCAGCATTTT	CSAGYQPQHF
TRBV6-5	TRBJ1-6	many	TRBD1	TGTGCCAGCAGTTCCTCCGGGACAGATAATTCACCCCTCCACTTT	CASSSSGTDNSPLHF
TRBV18	TRBJ1-1	many	TRBD1	TGTGCCAGCTCACAACCGGGACAGAATTTGAAGACTGAAGCTTTCTTT	CASSQPGQNLKTEAFF
TRBV3-1	TRBJ1-2	many	-	TGTGCCAGCAGCCAAGTTAAAGGCAGCGGCTACACCTTC	CASSQVKGSGYTF
TRBV10-1	TRBJ1-4	many	-	TGCGCCAGCGGAACAGGGGAAAAACTGTTTTTT	CASGTGEKLFF
TRBV24-1	TRBJ2-1	many	-	TGTGCCACCAGTGACGTGGGGGGAGGCAATGAGCAGTTCTTC	CATSDVGGGNEQFF
TRBV20-1	TRBJ1-5	many	TRBD1	TGCAGTGCTGGGGGACAGGGCAGAAGTCAGCCCCAGCATTTT	CSAGGQGRSQPQHF
TRBV5-5	TRBJ1-5	few	-	TGTGCCAGCAGCTTGGCCCCTCTCCGGCCCCAGCATTTT	CASSLAPLRPQHF
TRBV5-1	TRBJ1-1	many	TRBD1	TGCGCCAGCAGCCCTGGGGACAGGGGGCGAGAAGCTTTCTTT	CASSPGDRGREAFF
TRBV7-9	TRBJ2-1	many	TRBD2	TGTGCCAGCAGCTTACGACGGGGGGGTTACAATGAGCAGTTCTTC	CASSLRRGGYNEQFF
TRBV1	TRBJ2-1	few	-	TGCACCAGCAGCCAAGATCTAGCGGGGGGGCCTAACAATGAGCAGTTCTTC	CTSSQDLAGGPNNEQFF
TRBV20-1	TRBJ1-1	many	-	TGCAGTGCACCTCTCCCCAGGGTACCCTACACTGAAGCTTTCTTT	CSAPLPRVPYTEAFF
TRBV10-3	TRBJ2-1	many	-	TGTGCCATCAGTGAGCCTATCGGGGTGGGTGGGAATGAGCAGTTCTTC	CAISEPIGVGGNEQFF
TRBV5-1	TRBJ2-3	many	TRBD2	TGCGCCAGCAGCCCGGGTGGTAGCGGGGGGTCAGATACGCAGTATTTT	CASSPGGSGGSDTQYF
TRBV7-6	TRBJ1-1	few	TRBD1	TGTGCCAGCAGCTTAGCCCCGCAACCGACCGGGACAGGGTTAGCTTTCTTT	CASSLAPQPTGTGLAFF
TRBV12-3/TRBV12-4	TRBJ2-1	many	-	TGTGCCAGCAGTCCGGGGGGACAGCGGTACAATGAGCAGTTCTTC	CASSPGGQRYNEQFF
TRBV20-1	TRBJ2-6	many	TRBD1	TGCAGTGCTAGAATAAACAGGGGCTCTGGGGCCAACGTCCTGACTTTC	CSARINRGSGANVLTF
TRBV7-2	TRBJ1-1	many	-	TGTGCCAGCAGCTTAGCCACAGGGAGGAACACTGAAGCTTTCTTT	CASSLATGRNTEAFF
TRBV20-1	TRBJ1-3	many	-	TGCAGTGCCTCAAGACGGGGCTCTGGAAACACCATATATTTT	CSASRRGSGNTIYF
TRBV14	TRBJ1-1	many	-	TGTGCCAGCAGCAAGGGACCTGAAGCTTTCTTT	CASSKGPEAFF
TRBV20-1	TRBJ1-1	many	-	TGCAGTGCTAGAGATTCCTTTGTGAACACTGAAGCTTTCTTT	CSARDSFVNTEAFF